A selection of T cell receptor beta chains follows, all from one sample in a study of long-term antiretroviral therapy in people with HIV. Assay: immunoSEQ multiplex PCR; the TCRdb copy retains only in-frame clones and omits some. The sample records about 27,000 clones, about 82% being singletons. The material sequenced was unsorted PBMCs, taken 0.8 years before starting antiretroviral therapy. These TCRs come from a man between 18 and 29 years old with HIV. Both conserved end residues are part of each CDR3. A D gene is named only where the DNA matches it firmly. Clone size is given for some rows only: seen once, a few or many times, or a class if the clone is expanded.

J,D,size,V,DNA,CDR3
TRBJ1-1,TRBD1,once,TRBV29-1,TGCAGCGTTGGGACAGGTAGCACTGAAGCTTTCTTT,CSVGTGSTEAFF
TRBJ2-2,.,.,TRBV5-1,TGCGCCAGCAGAATTGATCGGGGGTCTGGGGAGCTGTTTTTT,CASRIDRGSGELFF
TRBJ1-3,.,.,TRBV5-5,TGTGCCAGCAGCCCCCGCGGGGCAATCTCTGGAAACACCATATATTTT,CASSPRGAISGNTIYF
TRBJ2-3,TRBD1,.,TRBV10-1,TGCGCCAGCAGGCCGACAGGGTCGTCGGCAGATACGCAGTATTTT,CASRPTGSSADTQYF
TRBJ2-6,.,.,TRBV6-4,TGTGCCAGCTCGGACGGATCGTCTGGGGCCAACGTCCTGACTTTC,CASSDGSSGANVLTF
TRBJ1-2,TRBD1,.,TRBV18,TGTGCCAGCTCACCAACAGGGGTTGGCTACACCTTC,CASSPTGVGYTF
TRBJ2-3,.,.,TRBV18,TGTGCCAGCTCACCACCCCCAGATACGCAGTATTTT,CASSPPPDTQYF
TRBJ2-1,TRBD2,.,TRBV28,TGTGCCAGCCTTAGCGCGGGGGTTTCGATCTTC,CASLSAGVSIF
TRBJ2-7,.,.,TRBV30,TGTGCCTGGAGTGTAGAGCACAACTACGAGCAGTACTTC,CAWSVEHNYEQYF
TRBJ1-1,.,.,TRBV21-1,TGTGCCAGCAGCCGGCGGGACTCCCTTTCTGAAGCTTTCTTT,CASSRRDSLSEAFF
TRBJ2-2,TRBD1,.,TRBV30,TGTGCCTGGAAGGCGGACAGGGGGTCGTCCGGGGAGCTGTTTTTT,CAWKADRGSSGELFF